This TCR beta chain stems from a study of T cell responses to AZD1222 COVID-19 vaccine. Study-level points and caveats: At 160-218 and 743-854, vaccine-associated CD4 TCRs were dominant, and they spanned spike. Possibly, clonal diversity was underestimated; donors were largely white British and included more females. An increase in Spike-specific TCR breadth and depth was observed after two AZD1222 doses.

About this clone itself: The antigen is undetermined.

Second doses that came at about 4 or about 12 weeks were put together. Using immunoSEQ multiplex PCR, the repertoire was profiled, and TCRdb retains in-frame clones only, with some absent. Of about 86,000 clones in the sample, 85% to 90% were seen once. The CDR3 consists of 16 residues. In germline, CDR1 is SGHRS, CDR2 YFSETQ. Unmatched junction bases numbered 9, after V lost 2 bases and J lost 4 bases. The sequenced sample was peripheral blood, obtained 28 days after the second AZD1222 dose. This TCR came from an adult who received the AZD1222 COVID-19 vaccine. This chain links TRBV5-1 with TRBJ1-5; 7 nucleotides line up with TRBD1. The CDR3 region has the DNA TGCGCCAGCAGCTTTTACAGGGGTAAGCGAAATCAGCCCCAGCATTTT. Translation gives CASSFYRGKRNQPQHF.